Presented here are 24 T cell receptor beta chains from one specimen sequenced in a study of OX40 agonist ivuxolimab in advanced cancers. The protocol was immunoSEQ multiplex PCR, while the TCRdb copy is restricted to in-frame clones and leaves out a portion. The table has roughly 19,000 clones, about 88% seen once. The starting material was CD4+ or CD8+ T cells sorted from blood, obtained in a trial of the OX40 agonist ivuxolimab. The source is an adult with an advanced solid tumor such as melanoma, head and neck, liver or kidney cancer.

The chain recombines TRBV5-5 with TRBJ1-5; D may be TRBD1 (5 bases). The germline V gene encodes CDR1 SGHKS and CDR2 YYEKEE (reference sequence). The CDR3 covers 15 residues. Deletions cut 4 bases from V and 1 base from J, with 12 bases between. CDR3 nucleotide sequence: TGTGCCAGCAGCGTTGGGGGTATGAGCAATCAGCCCCAGCATTTT. It codes for CASSVGGMSNQPQHF.

The chain uses TRBV6-1 and TRBJ2-7, with D unclear. This CDR3 contains 11 residues. V was clipped by 6 bases and J by 3 bases, with 6 bases between them. The germline V gene has CDR1 MNHNS and CDR2 SASEGT. CDR3 loop: CASSNFYEQYF. The CDR3 DNA reads TGTGCCAGCAGCAATTTCTACGAGCAGTACTTC.

The rearrangement joins TRBV7-6 to TRBJ2-2, with 9 nucleotides matching TRBD2. The CDR3 consists of 16 residues. The trim removed 4 bases at V and 6 bases at J, leaving 9 bases unmatched. Germline CDR1 SGHVS, CDR2 FNYEAQ. The CDR3 loop is CASSYTATSGSGELFF. In DNA form, the CDR3 reads TGTGCCAGCAGCTATACGGCTACTAGCGGGTCCGGGGAGCTGTTTTTT. Full variable domain (outside the CDR3, taken from reference TRBV7-6 and TRBJ2-2): GAGVSQSPRYKVTKRGQDVALRCDPISGHVSLYWYRQALGQGPEFLTYFNYEAQQDKSGLPNDRFSAERPEGSISTLTIQRTEQRDSAMYRCASSYTATSGSGELFFGEGSRLTVL.

This clone was observed once. V usage is TRBV27 and J usage is TRBJ1-6, with 7 bases lining up with TRBD1. J was trimmed by 9 bases and V by 5 bases; bases with no gene match: 10. The CDR3 is made up of 15 amino acids. Germline V gene sequence: CDR1 MNHEY, CDR2 SMNVEV (reference sequence). CDR3 loop: CASSLRDRRSSPLHF. The CDR3, as DNA: TGTGCCAGCAGTCTCCGGGACAGACGGAGTTCACCCCTCCACTTT.

This chain links TRBV5-6 with TRBJ1-4, with 8 nucleotides matching TRBD1. Germline CDR1 SGHDT, CDR2 YYEEEE. The CDR3 loop spans 14 amino acids. The junction had 7 bases not matched to a gene; V was cut back by 2 bases and J by 10 bases. The CDR3, as DNA: TGTGCCAGCAGCTTCGGCAGGGGGCGCGTAAAACTGTTTTTT. Translated, it gives CASSFGRGRVKLFF.

The chain couples TRBV27 to TRBJ2-3; TRBD2 agrees at 9 bases. CDR3 length: 14 amino acids. CDR1 and CDR2 (germline): MNHEY, SMNVEV (reference sequence). The junction had 1 base not matched to a gene; V was cut back by 6 bases and J by 0 bases. The DNA for the CDR3 is TGTGCCAGCAGGCTAGCGGGGAGCACAGATACGCAGTATTTT. Its protein is CASRLAGSTDTQYF.

V gene TRBV4-1 combines with J gene TRBJ2-5; a weak D match, TRBD2 (6 bases). The CDR3 loop spans 13 amino acids. V lost 5 bases and J 5 bases, leaving 12 bases between the germline ends. The germline CDR1 and CDR2 sequences are MGHRA and YSYEKL. Here the CDR3 reads CASSGTRGETQYF. The CDR3 DNA reads TGCGCCAGCAGCGGGACTCGAGGGGAGACCCAGTACTTC.

This chain uses TRBV14 with TRBJ2-7; tentative D call: TRBD1 (5 bases). Germline V gene sequence: CDR1 SGHDN, CDR2 FVKESK. Trimming removed 2 bases from V and 7 bases from J, with 21 bases in between. CDR3 length: 16 amino acids. CDR3 in amino acids: CASSQTPSGNCREQYF. The CDR3 bases are TGTGCCAGCAGCCAAACCCCGTCAGGGAATTGTCGGGAGCAGTACTTC.

The chain employs TRBV11-3 and TRBJ2-7, with D uncertain. Trimming took off 0 bases at V and 5 bases at J, with 5 bases between the two ends. The germline gives CDR1 SGHNT, CDR2 YENEEA. This CDR3 is 12 amino acids long. CDR3 sequence (DNA): TGTGCCAGCAGCTTAGAGGTCGACGAGCAGTACTTC. Amino acid sequence: CASSLEVDEQYF.

CDR3 DNA sequence: TGTGCCTGGAGTACCGGGACAGGGACCTCGTATAGCAATCAGCCCCAGCATTTT. Its protein product is CAWSTGTGTSYSNQPQHF. The rearrangement uses TRBV30 and TRBJ1-5; 9 bases match TRBD1. This CDR3 has 18 amino acids. Trimming removed 2 bases from V and 0 bases from J; junction bases left unmatched: 11. CDR1 and CDR2 from the germline V gene are GTSNPN and SVGIG (reference sequence). The whole variable domain, filled in from reference TRBV30 and TRBJ1-5, reads SQTIHQWPATLVQPVGSPLSLECTVEGTSNPNLYWYRQAAGRGLQLLFYSVGIGQISSEVPQNLSASRPQDRQFILSSKKLLLSDSGFYLCAWSTGTGTSYSNQPQHFGDGTRLSIL.

This clone was seen only once. The chain joins TRBV2 to TRBJ1-1; no definite D call. This CDR3 spans 14 amino acids. Germline V gives CDR1 SNHLY, CDR2 FYNNEI. The germline V and J ends were trimmed by 0 bases and 4 bases, with 9 bases remaining between them. CDR3 sequence (DNA): TGTGCCAGCAGTGAAGCCAATTATCTCACTGAAGCTTTCTTT. It is translated as CASSEANYLTEAFF.

V gene TRBV6-5 combines with J gene TRBJ1-1; D ambiguous. Trimming shortened V by 8 bases and J by 0 bases, and 16 bases separated the two germline ends. This CDR3 spans 15 amino acids. CDR1 is MNHEY, CDR2 SVGAGI, per germline. In DNA form, the CDR3 reads TGTGCCAGCTGGGTGCTCAGGACGGTGAACACTGAAGCTTTCTTT. It encodes CASWVLRTVNTEAFF.

This chain links TRBV10-3 with TRBJ1-5, with no clear D. Trimming removed 4 bases at V and 6 bases at J, with 16 bases between. Germline CDR1 and CDR2: ENHRY and SYGVKD. This CDR3 is built from 15 residues. CDR3 sequence: CAISAQALTVQPQHF. The CDR3 DNA is TGTGCCATCAGTGCCCAAGCACTCACTGTTCAGCCCCAGCATTTT.

In its sample, this clone was seen a few times. The chain employs TRBV5-1 and TRBJ2-7; the match to TRBD2 covers 16 bases. This CDR3 spans 16 amino acids. Germline values: CDR1 SGHRS, CDR2 YFSETQ. The J segment lost 6 bases and the V segment lost 2 bases, leaving 5 bases of the junction unmatched. The CDR3 protein is CASSFGTSGGAGEQYF. In DNA form, the CDR3 reads TGCGCCAGCAGCTTCGGGACTAGCGGGGGGGCCGGCGAGCAGTACTTC.

The chain joins TRBV6-4 to TRBJ2-5; weak D call: TRBD2 (6 bases). The CDR3 loop spans 15 amino acids. Looked up from germline, CDR1 is MRHNA and CDR2 is SNTAGT. The germline V and J ends were trimmed by 9 bases and 1 base, with 18 bases remaining between them. CDR3 residues: CASRPLGTFQETQYF. CDR3 sequence (DNA): TGTGCCAGTCGCCCTTTGGGGACTTTCCAAGAGACCCAGTACTTC.

The V call is TRBV28, the J call TRBJ1-2; 8 nucleotides match TRBD1. CDR1 is MDHEN and CDR2 is SYDVKM in the germline V gene. The CDR3 loop spans 14 amino acids. V lost 3 bases to trimming and J lost 4 bases; unmatched junction nucleotides: 4. CDR3 protein: CASSLRTGSYGYTF. In DNA, the CDR3 is TGTGCCAGCAGTTTGCGGACAGGGAGCTATGGCTACACCTTC.

The chain joins TRBV11-2 to TRBJ2-5; 13 bases are a match to TRBD2. V shed 3 bases and J 4 bases; nucleotides not matched to a gene: 2. Germline loops: CDR1 SGHAT, CDR2 FQNNGV. The length of the CDR3 is 15 residues. CDR3 bases: TGTGCCAGCAGCTTGGGACTAGCGGGAAGAGAGACCCAGTACTTC. It is translated as CASSLGLAGRETQYF.

The chain uses TRBV21-1 and TRBJ1-2. TRBV21-1 is an annotated pseudogene. This CDR3 has 13 residues. CDR3 sequence reads: CASSKRGTYGYTF. The CDR3 DNA reads TGTGCCAGCAGCAAGAGAGGGACCTATGGCTACACCTTC.

CDR3 residues: CSADTGSSETQYF. CDR3 nucleotides: TGCAGCGCTGATACAGGGAGTTCCGAGACCCAGTACTTC. The V and J genes are TRBV29-1 and TRBJ2-5; possibly TRBD1 for D (6 bases). V lost 7 bases and J 5 bases, leaving 17 bases between the germline ends. This CDR3 is 13 amino acids long. Germline CDR1 SQVTM, CDR2 ANQGSEA.

The genes are TRBV7-2 and TRBJ2-7; either TRBD1 or TRBD2 may fit D (5 bases each). The CDR3 contains 16 residues. Trimming took 5 bases from V and 1 from J, leaving 18 bases between them. CDR1 and CDR2 from the germline V gene are SGHTA and FQGNSA. In nucleotides, the CDR3 is TGTGCCAGCAGCCTCGTAATGGGACGGTCGTCCTACGAGCAGTACTTC. Residues: CASSLVMGRSSYEQYF.

The chain joins TRBV10-2 to TRBJ2-5, with 7 bases lining up with TRBD2. CDR3 length equals 15 residues. V shed 7 bases and J 5 bases; nucleotides not matched to a gene: 13. CDR1 is WSHSY and CDR2 is SAAADI in the germline V gene. In nucleotides, the CDR3 is TGCGCCAGCAAGAACCACCGGGACTATGGGGAGACCCAGTACTTC. Residues: CASKNHRDYGETQYF.

This chain joins TRBV9 and TRBJ2-2; D is ambiguous. V gave up 2 bases and J gave up 3 bases, with 11 bases separating them. This CDR3 comprises 15 residues. In germline, CDR1 is SGDLS, CDR2 YYNGEE. CDR3 sequence: CASSVLGSYTGELFF. The DNA for the CDR3 is TGTGCCAGCAGCGTCCTCGGGTCTTACACCGGGGAGCTGTTTTTT.

The DNA of the CDR3 is TGTGCCACCGCCGGGACGTCACTGGGAGGTACGCAGTATTTT. This codes for CATAGTSLGGTQYF. The V call is TRBV15, the J call TRBJ2-3; D is perhaps TRBD2 (6 bases). This CDR3 has 14 residues. Germline CDR1 is LNHNV and CDR2 is YYDKDF (reference sequence). The V gene lost 8 bases and the J gene lost 8 bases, with 20 bases spanning the gap.

V is TRBV7-8 and J is TRBJ2-2, with 15 bases aligning to TRBD2. This CDR3 comprises 18 residues. The V gene end was trimmed by 5 bases and the J gene end by 2 bases; junction bases not matched to a gene: 6. Germline V gene lookup returns CDR1 SGHVS and CDR2 FQNEAQ. The CDR3 loop is CASSPRTSGGANTGELFF. The CDR3 DNA reads TGTGCCAGCAGCCCCAGGACTAGCGGGGGGGCCAACACCGGGGAGCTGTTTTTT.